These T cell receptor beta chains were read from a single sample in a study of cytomegalovirus exposure and HLA in healthy donors. Some clones are missing from TCRdb's copy, which holds only in-frame ones; the method was immunoSEQ multiplex PCR. The data hold about 160,000 clones, with around four fifths observed a single time. Sequencing was done on a sample of PBMCs. These receptors were taken from a male donor in good health and CMV-seronegative. Each CDR3 is given without its conserved first and last residue.

v_call	j_call	cdr3_length	cdr3_aa
TRBV5-8	TRBJ2-6	16	ASSWWGHSHSGANVLT
TRBV6-5	TRBJ2-7	12	ASRDRDRVNEQY
TRBV7-2	TRBJ2-3	15	ASSLSPVRGGTDTQY
TRBV4-3	TRBJ1-2	14	ASSQTGQGAGYGYT
TRBV5-5	TRBJ2-2	14	ASSLEGARGTGELF
TRBV18	TRBJ1-1	16	ASSPRPPGGGSDTEAF
TRBV7-6	TRBJ1-1	11	ASSFQAGTEAF
TRBV9	TRBJ1-1	12	ASSGDRGDTEAF
TRBV7-3	TRBJ2-5	11	ASSLGTGETQY
TRBV7-2	TRBJ2-7	13	ASSYGGLGSYEQY
TRBV6-5	TRBJ1-1	10	AAHRGQTEAF
TRBV28	TRBJ2-7	12	ASSLGLAGDEQY
TRBV7-9	TRBJ2-1	12	ASSLVRGDNEQF
TRBV7-2	TRBJ1-1	14	ASSQAGSLSGTEAF